Shown below are 3 T cell receptor beta chains from a single sample sequenced in a study of identical twins. TCRdb itself ran the 5' RACE reads through MiXCR, one entry per CDR3 protein. The sample lists around 280,000 distinct CDR3 sequences, about 8.1% occurring once. These data are also associated with another study on yellow fever vaccine responses in identical twins.

Sample: memory (CD45RO+) T cells sorted from blood. The source of these receptors is a woman younger than 35 in good health.

This clonotype was observed a few times. The CDR3 is CASSKTGAEQYV. CDR3 nucleotides: TGTGCCAGCAGTAAAACAGGGGCCGAGCAGTACGTC. The rearrangement uses TRBV2 and TRBJ2-7, with 7 bases identical to TRBD1. After removal of 5 bases from V and 6 bases from J, the junction contained 4 bases not matched to a gene. The germline CDR1 and CDR2 sequences are SNHLY and FYNNEI. The CDR3 has 12 amino acids.

This clonotype was counted ten times or more. The rearrangement uses TRBV25-1 and TRBJ1-2, with 8 nucleotides matching TRBD1. V was clipped by 3 bases and J by 5 bases; unmatched bases: 8. This CDR3 is built from 15 residues. Germline V gives CDR1 MGHDK, CDR2 SYGVNS. CDR3 nucleotides: TGTGCCAGCAGTGAGACAGGGGTTAGAGTTTATGGCTACACCTTC. It yields the protein CASSETGVRVYGYTF.

The chain uses TRBV7-3 and TRBJ2-2; TRBD2 agrees at 11 bases. The CDR3 has 19 residues. From germline, CDR1 is SGHTA and CDR2 FQGTGA. The trim removed 2 bases at V and 0 bases at J, leaving 8 bases unmatched. The CDR3 protein is CASSLEAPGLAANTGELFF. The CDR3 nucleotides are TGTGCCAGCAGCTTAGAAGCCCCGGGACTAGCGGCGAACACCGGGGAGCTGTTTTTT.